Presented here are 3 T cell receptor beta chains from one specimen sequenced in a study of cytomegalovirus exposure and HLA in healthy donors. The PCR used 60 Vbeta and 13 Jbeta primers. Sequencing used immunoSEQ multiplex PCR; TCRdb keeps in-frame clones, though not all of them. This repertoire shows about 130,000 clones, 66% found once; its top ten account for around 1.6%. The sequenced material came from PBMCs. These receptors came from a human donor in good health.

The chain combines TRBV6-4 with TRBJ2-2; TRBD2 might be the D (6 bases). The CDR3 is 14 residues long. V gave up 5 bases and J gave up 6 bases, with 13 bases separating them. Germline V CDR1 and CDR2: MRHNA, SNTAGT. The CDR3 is CASSPGVNAGELFF. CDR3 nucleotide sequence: TGTGCCAGCAGTCCGGGAGTTAACGCCGGGGAGCTGTTTTTT.

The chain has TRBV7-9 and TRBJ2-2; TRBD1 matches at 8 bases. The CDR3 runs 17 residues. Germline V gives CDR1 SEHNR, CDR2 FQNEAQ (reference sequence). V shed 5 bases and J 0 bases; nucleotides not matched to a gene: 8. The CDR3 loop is CASSPRGDRTNTGELFF. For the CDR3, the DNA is TGTGCCAGCAGCCCTAGGGGGGACAGGACGAACACCGGGGAGCTGTTTTTT.

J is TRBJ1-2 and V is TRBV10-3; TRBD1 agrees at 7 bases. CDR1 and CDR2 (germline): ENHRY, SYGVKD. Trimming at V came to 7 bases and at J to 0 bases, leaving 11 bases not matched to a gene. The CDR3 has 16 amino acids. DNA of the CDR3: TGTGCCATCACCCCACAGGGGACCCTAGCTAACTATGGCTACACCTTC. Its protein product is CAITPQGTLANYGYTF.